What follows are 8 T cell receptor beta chains derived from one specimen sequenced in a study of T cell repertoires in cytomegalovirus infection. TCRdb re-called the reads through MiXCR, storing one row per CDR3 protein. The data contain roughly 600,000 distinct CDR3 sequences, 24% of them singletons. Sequencing input: CD8+ T cells from PBMCs. The source is a human donor in good health (CMV status not recorded). Some clones in this sample may be carry-over from other donors' samples.

The V gene is TRBV2, the J gene TRBJ1-3, with D tentatively TRBD1 (5 bases). V was cut by 8 bases and J by 0 bases, with 17 bases left in between. Per germline, CDR1 SNHLY and CDR2 FYNNEI. The CDR3 consists of 16 residues. The CDR3 DNA reads as TGTGCCAGCTTCAAAGGGGCTCCTACCTCTGGAAACACCATATATTTT. Its translation: CASFKGAPTSGNTIYF. The full variable domain, in which reference TRBV2 and TRBJ1-3 provide the parts outside the CDR3, is EPEVTQTPSHQVTQMGQEVILRCVPISNHLYFYWYRQILGQKVEFLVSFYNNEISEKSEIFDDQFSVERPDGSNFTLKIRSTKLEDSAMYFCASFKGAPTSGNTIYFGEGSWLTVV.

This clonotype was counted between two and nine times. The genes are TRBV20-1 and TRBJ2-1; TRBD1 matches 10 bases. From germline, CDR1 is DFQATT and CDR2 SNEGSKA (reference sequence). The V and J ends lost 6 bases and 8 bases, in that order; junction bases with no gene match: 13. The CDR3 is made up of 15 amino acids. The CDR3 here is CSASTGTGDYDEQFF. The CDR3 nucleotides are TGCAGTGCCTCTACCGGGACAGGGGATTATGATGAGCAGTTCTTC.

This clonotype was counted between two and nine times. V usage is TRBV27 and J usage is TRBJ2-7; D not resolved. With 10 bases removed from V and 0 bases from J, the gap between germline ends came to 13 bases. The CDR3 loop spans 13 amino acids. The germline gives CDR1 MNHEY, CDR2 SMNVEV (reference sequence). The CDR3, as DNA: TGTGCCATCGACGCAAAAAGCTCCTACGAGCAGTACGTC. Protein product: CAIDAKSSYEQYV.

Many counts were recorded for this clonotype. J is TRBJ2-3 and V is TRBV2; D uncertain. Germline assignment: CDR1 SNHLY and CDR2 FYNNEI. The V end lost 5 bases, the J end lost 2 bases, and 5 bases lay between the germline ends. This CDR3 is 12 amino acids long. Here the CDR3 DNA reads TGTGCCAGCAGTATCTACACAGATACGCAGTATTTT. This codes for CASSIYTDTQYF.

The chain combines TRBV27 with TRBJ2-2, with a tentative D call TRBD2 (5 bases). V was shortened by 3 bases and J by 0 bases, with 11 bases between the two germline ends. Looked up from germline, CDR1 is MNHEY and CDR2 is SMNVEV (reference sequence). The CDR3 has 16 residues. The CDR3 DNA reads TGTGCCAGCAGTTTCGGGAAGTACACGAACACCGGGGAGCTGTTTTTT. It specifies CASSFGKYTNTGELFF.

This clonotype appeared a few times. The V call is TRBV2, the J call TRBJ1-3; maybe TRBD1 (6 bases). CDR1 SNHLY and CDR2 FYNNEI come from the germline V gene. The CDR3 contains 13 residues. Trimming shortened V by 6 bases and J by 4 bases, and 10 bases separated the two germline ends. CDR3 DNA: TGTGCCAGCAGACAGGGAGTCGGAAACACCATATATTTT. Amino acid sequence: CASRQGVGNTIYF.

This clonotype has just a few counts. The gene calls are TRBV18 and TRBJ1-2, with TRBD1 identical over 8 bases. V shed 3 bases, J shed 2 bases, and the junction held 8 bases outside the gene matches. This CDR3 is 16 amino acids long. CDR1 is KGHSH, CDR2 LQKENI, per germline. The CDR3 loop reads CASSPFGQGENYGYTF. The CDR3 nucleotides are TGTGCCAGCTCACCTTTCGGACAGGGTGAAAACTATGGCTACACCTTC.

The CDR3 sequence is CASSLRDREKLFF. The DNA for the CDR3 is TGTGCCAGCAGCTTAAGGGACAGAGAAAAACTGTTTTTT. This chain links TRBV7-9 with TRBJ1-4; TRBD1 agrees at 7 bases. V lost 2 bases, J lost 8 bases, and 2 bases stayed unmatched. From germline, CDR1 is SEHNR and CDR2 FQNEAQ (reference sequence). The CDR3 has 13 residues.